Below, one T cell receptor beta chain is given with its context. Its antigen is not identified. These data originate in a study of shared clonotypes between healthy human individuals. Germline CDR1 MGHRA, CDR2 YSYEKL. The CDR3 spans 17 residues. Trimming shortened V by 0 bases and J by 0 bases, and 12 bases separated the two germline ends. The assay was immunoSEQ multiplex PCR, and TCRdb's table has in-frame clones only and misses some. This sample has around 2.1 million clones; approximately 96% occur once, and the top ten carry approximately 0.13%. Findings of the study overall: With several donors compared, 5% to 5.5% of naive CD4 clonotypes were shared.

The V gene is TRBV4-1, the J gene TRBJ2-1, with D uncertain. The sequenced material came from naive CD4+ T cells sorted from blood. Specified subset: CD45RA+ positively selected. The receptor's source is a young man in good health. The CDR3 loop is CASSQDPPVSSYNEQFF. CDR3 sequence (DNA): TGCGCCAGCAGCCAAGATCCCCCGGTAAGCTCCTACAATGAGCAGTTCTTC.